Presented here are 5 T cell receptor beta chains from one specimen sequenced in a study of T cells in localized non-small cell lung cancer. Measured with immunoSEQ multiplex PCR; TCRdb has only the in-frame clones, and not every one. The sample carries under 35,000 clones, over 75% recorded once. The source material was peripheral blood mononuclear cells, sampled before any cancer treatment. The receptors come from a woman between 35 and 70 years old with stage III lung adenocarcinoma.

The chain links TRBV9 to TRBJ1-6; 8 bases agree with TRBD1. V lost 2 bases to trimming and J lost 7 bases; unmatched junction nucleotides: 5. Per the germline V gene, CDR1 is SGDLS and CDR2 is YYNGEE. The CDR3 runs to 15 residues. The CDR3 reads CASSVQGAYNSPLHF. The CDR3 DNA reads as TGTGCCAGCAGCGTCCAGGGGGCTTACAATTCACCCCTCCACTTT.

The chain employs TRBV6-6 and TRBJ2-1, with 7 nucleotides matching TRBD2. The junction had 9 bases not matched to a gene; V was cut back by 6 bases and J by 4 bases. This CDR3 region has 15 residues. CDR1 and CDR2 (germline): MNHNY, SVGAGI (reference sequence). Here the CDR3 DNA reads TGTGCCAGCAGCGGCCCCAGCGGGAAATACAATGAGCAGTTCTTC. Protein product: CASSGPSGKYNEQFF.

The rearrangement links TRBV18 to TRBJ2-3; 10 nucleotides match TRBD2. The CDR3 runs to 18 residues. The V gene's germline CDR1 is KGHSH and CDR2 LQKENI. V was pared by 0 bases and J by 3 bases, with 9 bases of the junction left unmatched. CDR3 sequence (DNA): TGTGCCAGCTCACCACCCGGGTTAGCGGGGGGCCTGACAGATACGCAGTATTTT. Protein sequence: CASSPPGLAGGLTDTQYF.

The rearrangement uses TRBV4-1 and TRBJ2-7, with 9 bases that match TRBD1. The CDR3 length is 16 residues. V shed 0 bases and J 6 bases; nucleotides not matched to a gene: 9. CDR1 is MGHRA and CDR2 is YSYEKL in the germline V gene. CDR3 nucleotides: TGCGCCAGCAGCCAAGATCCTGGACAGGGGTGGGGCGAGCAGTACTTC. This gives the protein CASSQDPGQGWGEQYF.

The gene calls are TRBV5-5 and TRBJ2-7, with 8 bases fitting TRBD1. The trim removed 4 bases at V and 2 bases at J, leaving 8 bases unmatched. From germline, CDR1 is SGHKS and CDR2 YYEKEE (reference sequence). The CDR3 extends over 15 amino acids. CDR3 residues: CASSQGASRAYEQYF. CDR3 sequence (DNA): TGTGCCAGCAGCCAGGGGGCGTCTAGAGCCTACGAGCAGTACTTC.